This T cell receptor (beta chain) was sequenced during a study of T cell responses to AZD1222 COVID-19 vaccine. Study results and limitations: Of the AZD1222 recipients, only six or seven were seropositive at baseline. Following two doses of AZD1222, Spike-specific TCR breadth and depth rose.

The CDR3 length is 13 residues. In germline, CDR1 is SGDLS, CDR2 YYNGEE. Trimming pared 0 bases from V and 3 bases from J, leaving 6 bases between. Details on this clone: What it recognizes is unknown.

The repertoire was sequenced with immunoSEQ multiplex PCR; TCRdb's copy has only in-frame clones and lacks some. The sample includes some 24,000 clones, about 88% of them seen just once. The sequence came from an adult who received the AZD1222 COVID-19 vaccine. This sequence joins TRBV9 and TRBJ1-2; D possibly corresponds to TRBD1 (5 bases). The input for sequencing was peripheral blood, taken 28 days after the second AZD1222 dose. The CDR3 loop reads CASSVEGDYGYTF. As DNA, the CDR3 is TGTGCCAGCAGCGTAGAAGGGGACTATGGCTACACCTTC.